This T cell receptor (beta chain) comes out of a study of graft-versus-host responses after intestinal transplantation. Sequenced by immunoSEQ multiplex PCR; TCRdb stores in-frame clones only, minus some. Of about 100,000 clones detected, less than 90% appear once; the ten largest clones hold 0.85% to 1%. Regarding this clone: Antigen unknown.

The V segment lost 10 bases and the J segment 7 bases; nucleotides outside the gene matches: 4. The germline gives CDR1 ENHRY, CDR2 SYGVKD. The CDR3 has 14 amino acids. V gene TRBV10-3 combines with J gene TRBJ2-1; 16 nucleotides agree with TRBD2. This TCR derives from a human donor who was the organ donor for an intestinal transplant. Sequencing was performed on unstimulated CD4+ T cells sorted from spleen or lymph node cells, taken before transplant. CDR3 protein: CASGTSGGANEQFF. The CDR3 nucleotides read TGTGCCAGCGGGACTAGCGGGGGGGCTAATGAGCAGTTCTTC.